The 27 T cell receptor beta chains listed next were all sequenced from one sample in a study of blood T cell repertoires in COVID-19. The method was immunoSEQ multiplex PCR; TCRdb's version includes in-frame clones alone and lacks a portion of them. The table records about 110,000 clones, roughly 83% of them present only once. Sequencing used peripheral blood. These receptors all stem from a woman aged 60-75 years with acute or convalescent COVID-19.

V is TRBV5-1 and J is TRBJ2-2; D may be TRBD1 (6 bases). The V and J ends lost 4 bases and 3 bases respectively, with 28 bases between them. Germline CDR1 reads SGHRS; CDR2 reads YFSETQ. The length of the CDR3 is 20 residues. The CDR3 reads CASSLIQGSFEFAHTGELFF. CDR3 coding DNA: TGCGCCAGCAGCCTGATACAGGGTTCCTTTGAGTTCGCGCACACCGGGGAGCTGTTTTTT.

This clone was seen a few times. This rearrangement joins TRBV30 to TRBJ1-2; D gene unclear. Trimming removed 4 bases at V and 0 bases at J, with 18 bases between. The V gene's germline CDR1 is GTSNPN and CDR2 SVGIG (reference sequence). This CDR3 contains 16 residues. The chain's CDR3 is CAWNLRGGTSNYGYTF. The CDR3 nucleotides are TGTGCCTGGAACCTACGGGGAGGTACATCTAACTATGGCTACACCTTC.

The V gene is TRBV15, the J gene TRBJ1-6; possibly TRBD1 for D (5 bases). The V end was cut by 1 base, the J end by 7 bases, with 11 bases between. This CDR3 is 15 amino acids long. The germline gives CDR1 LNHNV, CDR2 YYDKDF (reference sequence). CDR3 protein: CATSRASGQNSPLHF. CDR3 DNA: TGTGCCACCAGCAGAGCCTCCGGACAAAATTCACCCCTCCACTTT.

The genes are TRBV11-3 and TRBJ1-2; TRBD1 aligns across 8 bases. Per the germline V gene, CDR1 is SGHNT and CDR2 is YENEEA. Trimming removed 5 bases from V and 0 bases from J; junction bases left unmatched: 5. The length of the CDR3 is 15 residues. Here the CDR3 reads CASSIQGAPNYGYTF. CDR3 coding DNA: TGTGCCAGCAGCATCCAGGGGGCGCCTAACTATGGCTACACCTTC.

As for this clone: Relative to the germline gene, one junction end is altered; a read error may explain this. The CDR3 region has the DNA TGTGCTAGCAGCTTAGGCAGCGGGAGCTCCTACAATGAGCAGTTCTTC. Translation: CASSLGSGSSYNEQFF. This chain joins TRBV7-7 and TRBJ2-1; 8 positions agree with TRBD2. Germline CDR1 is SSHAT and CDR2 is FNYEAQ (reference sequence). The CDR3 covers 16 residues.

J is TRBJ2-3 and V is TRBV9; D remains unclear. V lost 0 bases to trimming and J lost 0 bases, with 14 bases between them. CDR1 is SGDLS and CDR2 is YYNGEE in the germline V gene. The CDR3 has 17 residues. For the CDR3, the DNA is TGTGCCAGCAGCGTAGAAGGTAATAGCCTTAGCACAGATACGCAGTATTTT. Its translation is CASSVEGNSLSTDTQYF.

This chain uses TRBV3-1 (or the pseudogene TRBV3-2) with TRBJ2-1, with 8 bases fitting TRBD1. This CDR3 is 15 amino acids long. Trimming removed 4 bases from V and 5 bases from J; junction bases left unmatched: 7. Germline V gives CDR1 LGHDT, CDR2 YNNKEL (reference sequence). CDR3: CASSLRDRTDNEQFF. In DNA, the CDR3 is TGTGCCAGCAGCCTCCGGGACAGGACCGACAATGAGCAGTTCTTC.

The CDR3 DNA reads TGTGCCACCCAGCTTGGACTAGCGGGGGGCATCTCCTACGAGCAGTACTTC. Translation: CATQLGLAGGISYEQYF. The rearrangement links TRBV28 to TRBJ2-7, with TRBD2 matching 14 bases. The CDR3 sequence is 17 residues long. J was trimmed by 0 bases and V by 10 bases; bases with no gene match: 11. Per the germline V gene, CDR1 is MDHEN and CDR2 is SYDVKM.

This rearrangement joins TRBV7-3 to TRBJ2-7, with 7 nucleotides matching TRBD2. With V trimmed by 5 bases and J by 2 bases, 9 bases remained unmatched. Germline V gives CDR1 SGHTA, CDR2 FQGTGA. The CDR3 contains 15 residues. The CDR3 DNA sequence: TGTGCCAGCAGCCCTGGGGTCGGGGGGACCTACGAGCAGTACTTC. Translating gives CASSPGVGGTYEQYF.

The V gene is TRBV5-6, the J gene TRBJ2-3; TRBD1 matches 9 bases. CDR1 and CDR2 from the germline V gene are SGHDT and YYEEEE. The CDR3 consists of 16 residues. The ends lost 3 bases at V and 2 bases at J; junction bases unmatched: 7. The CDR3 region is CASSWGTGTYTDTQYF. CDR3 DNA sequence: TGTGCCAGCAGCTGGGGGACAGGGACCTACACAGATACGCAGTATTTT.

The rearrangement joins TRBV19 to TRBJ2-7; D is ambiguous. Germline assignment: CDR1 LNHDA and CDR2 SQIVND (reference sequence). The V and J ends lost 5 bases and 5 bases respectively, with 19 bases between them. The CDR3 loop spans 15 amino acids. The CDR3 sequence: CASSSRPAPGDEQYF. For the CDR3, the DNA is TGTGCCAGTAGTTCACGACCGGCCCCCGGAGACGAGCAGTACTTC.

This clone has only a few counts. The chain recombines TRBV10-3 with TRBJ2-1, with 7 bases that match TRBD2. V lost 0 bases to trimming and J lost 6 bases; unmatched junction nucleotides: 2. Looked up from germline, CDR1 is ENHRY and CDR2 is SYGVKD. The CDR3 spans 14 residues. CDR3 loop: CAISESTSINEQFF. The CDR3 bases are TGTGCCATCAGTGAGTCGACTAGCATCAATGAGCAGTTCTTC.

The chain has TRBV6-5 and TRBJ2-2; D is possibly TRBD1 (5 bases). Trimming shortened V by 6 bases and J by 1 base, and 12 bases separated the two germline ends. CDR3 size: 15 residues. Germline V gene lookup returns CDR1 MNHEY and CDR2 SVGAGI. The CDR3 DNA sequence: TGTGCCAGCAGACCCGACAGCTGGAACACCGGGGAGCTGTTTTTT. This sequence encodes CASRPDSWNTGELFF.

The rearrangement links TRBV29-1 to TRBJ1-2; 12 bases map to TRBD1. V lost 3 bases, J lost 8 bases, and 7 bases stayed unmatched. The CDR3 consists of 14 residues. Germline loops: CDR1 SQVTM, CDR2 ANQGSEA. The DNA for the CDR3 is TGCAGCGTTGAGGAGGGACAGGGGGCGCGAGGCTACACCTTC. Encoded protein: CSVEEGQGARGYTF.

This clone was picked up one time. The rearrangement joins TRBV28 to TRBJ1-6, with 7 positions matching TRBD1. V shed 5 bases, J shed 10 bases, and the junction held 11 bases outside the gene matches. CDR1 is MDHEN and CDR2 is SYDVKM in the germline V gene. The CDR3 is 15 residues long. The CDR3 sequence: CASSISQGGMSPLHF. The CDR3 nucleotides read TGTGCCAGCAGTATCTCTCAGGGGGGTATGTCACCCCTCCACTTT.

The gene calls are TRBV6-5 and TRBJ2-7; the D gene is possibly TRBD1 (5 bases). V was clipped by 6 bases and J by 3 bases, with 12 bases between them. The CDR3 spans 13 residues. Germline loops: CDR1 MNHEY, CDR2 SVGAGI. CDR3 in amino acids: CASRAGQNYEQYF. The CDR3 nucleotides are TGTGCCAGCAGAGCAGGGCAAAACTACGAGCAGTACTTC.

The chain couples TRBV5-4 to TRBJ1-4; TRBD1 might be the D (5 bases). Germline V gene lookup returns CDR1 SGHNT and CDR2 YYREEE (reference sequence). The ends were cut back, 1 base at V and 0 bases at J, with 16 bases in the middle. The length of the CDR3 is 18 residues. The CDR3 reads CASSLNQGIGATNEKLFF. In DNA, the CDR3 is TGTGCCAGCAGCTTGAATCAGGGTATAGGAGCAACTAATGAAAAACTGTTTTTT.

The chain employs TRBV7-9 and TRBJ2-3; D is ambiguous. The CDR3 consists of 14 residues. Germline values: CDR1 SEHNR, CDR2 FQNEAQ (reference sequence). V was cut by 1 base and J by 3 bases, with 8 bases left in between. The CDR3 region has the DNA TGTGCCAGCAGCTTAGGGTCCAGTACAGATACGCAGTATTTT. Translated: CASSLGSSTDTQYF.

This chain uses TRBV7-2 with TRBJ2-5; the D is unclear. The V and J ends lost 3 bases and 5 bases respectively, with 10 bases between them. The CDR3 has 13 amino acids. Germline CDR1 SGHTA, CDR2 FQGNSA. CDR3 sequence (DNA): TGTGCCAGCAGCTTCTCGCACTCCGAGACCCAGTACTTC. This encodes CASSFSHSETQYF.

The rearrangement joins TRBV7-2 to TRBJ2-5, with a weak D call TRBD1 (5 bases). From germline, CDR1 is SGHTA and CDR2 FQGNSA. This CDR3 has 15 amino acids. Trimming cost V 1 base and J 5 bases, with 14 bases left between them. CDR3 DNA: TGTGCCAGCAGCTTAGAGTCAGGGCCCGGGGAGACCCAGTACTTC. Translating it yields CASSLESGPGETQYF. Complete variable domain (other parts from reference TRBV7-2 and TRBJ2-5): GAGVSQSPSNKVTEKGKDVELRCDPISGHTALYWYRQSLGQGLEFLIYFQGNSAPDKSGLPSDRFSAERTGGSVSTLTIQRTQQEDSAVYLCASSLESGPGETQYFGPGTRLLVL.

This chain links TRBV11-1 with TRBJ2-7; 7 nucleotides agree with TRBD1. From germline, CDR1 is SGHAT and CDR2 FQDESV (reference sequence). The CDR3 consists of 13 residues. V trimming: 5 bases; J trimming: 2 bases; junction bases outside the gene matches: 3. This CDR3 reads CASSRDRAYEQYF. For the CDR3, the DNA is TGTGCCAGCAGCCGAGACAGGGCCTACGAGCAGTACTTC.

This sequence joins TRBV15 and TRBJ2-2, with 10 bases identical to TRBD2. In germline, CDR1 is LNHNV, CDR2 YYDKDF (reference sequence). The V segment lost 1 base and the J segment 1 base; nucleotides outside the gene matches: 0. The CDR3 is 16 residues long. The CDR3, as DNA: TGTGCCACCAGCAGAGGGACTAGCGGGAACACCGGGGAGCTGTTTTTT. As protein: CATSRGTSGNTGELFF.

CDR3 residues: CASRQGSGNTIYF. CDR3 nucleotides: TGTGCCAGTAGACAGGGATCTGGAAACACCATATATTTT. J is TRBJ1-3 and V is TRBV19, with D possibly being TRBD1 (6 bases). Germline CDR1 reads LNHDA; CDR2 reads SQIVND (reference sequence). V was clipped by 6 bases and J by 1 base, with 7 bases between them. The CDR3 length is 13 residues.

The chain joins TRBV15 to TRBJ1-5; D is unresolved. The CDR3 totals 15 residues. Germline CDR1 LNHNV, CDR2 YYDKDF (reference sequence). With 3 bases removed from V and 4 bases from J, the gap between germline ends came to 13 bases. CDR3 sequence: CATSSWAGANQPQHF. In DNA, the CDR3 is TGTGCCACCAGCAGTTGGGCAGGTGCTAATCAGCCCCAGCATTTT.

CDR3 loop: CASRDTGARDTEAFF. CDR3 in DNA: TGTGCCAGCAGAGATACAGGGGCGCGGGACACTGAAGCTTTCTTT. The J gene is TRBJ1-1, the V gene TRBV3-1 (or the pseudogene TRBV3-2); TRBD1 agrees at 7 bases. Germline CDR1 is LGHDT and CDR2 is YNNKEL (reference sequence). V dropped 6 bases and J dropped 3; count of bases not matched to a gene: 10. The CDR3 has 15 amino acids.

This chain joins TRBV2 and TRBJ1-1, with TRBD1 matching over 7 bases. Germline V gene lookup returns CDR1 SNHLY and CDR2 FYNNEI. Losses at the gene ends were 6 bases for V and 1 base for J; bases not matched to a gene: 5. This CDR3 is built from 14 residues. Here the CDR3 reads CASSEQGRNTEAFF. In nucleotides, the CDR3 is TGTGCCAGCAGCGAACAGGGGAGGAACACTGAAGCTTTCTTT.

The rearrangement links TRBV9 to TRBJ2-1, with 7 bases fitting TRBD2. CDR1 and CDR2 (germline): SGDLS, YYNGEE. The junction had 6 bases not matched to a gene; V was cut back by 3 bases and J by 0 bases. The CDR3 length is 16 residues. CDR3 coding DNA: TGTGCCAGCAGCGGGGAGGGTCGGAGCTCCTACAATGAGCAGTTCTTC. The encoded protein is CASSGEGRSSYNEQFF.